Following are 18 T cell receptor beta chains from one sample sequenced in a study of Graves' ophthalmopathy and Graves' hyperthyroidism. Transcripts of RNA were the source for amplifying TCR beta CDR3 regions. The library came from an HTBI-primed first-round RT-PCR and a second-round multiplex PCR. In TCRdb, the multiplex PCR reads were re-called with MiXCR into one record per CDR3 protein. Of 350,000 to 400,000 distinct CDR3 sequences listed, roughly 18% are singletons. Sequenced sample: peripheral blood. All receptors derive from a woman between 18 and 29 years old with Graves' ophthalmopathy.

A single count supports this clonotype. The CDR3, as DNA: TGTGCCAGCAGTTACTTATGGCCCGACACTGAAGCTTTCTTT. Amino acids: CASSYLWPDTEAFF. This chain connects TRBV6-2 or TRBV6-3 to TRBJ1-1, with no clear D. CDR1 and CDR2 (germline): MNHEY, SVGEGT. The CDR3 is made up of 14 amino acids. V shed 1 base and J shed 3 bases, with 9 bases lying between them.

At least ten counts were recorded for this clonotype. The rearrangement uses TRBV30 and TRBJ2-2; D might be TRBD2 (5 bases). Per germline, CDR1 GTSNPN and CDR2 SVGIG (reference sequence). Trimming shortened V by 1 base and J by 6 bases, and 12 bases separated the two germline ends. This CDR3 has 14 amino acids. The CDR3, as DNA: TGTGCCTGGAGTGGGGGAGCTACTCCCGGGGAGCTGTTTTTT. Protein sequence: CAWSGGATPGELFF.

The chain is built from TRBV6-2 or TRBV6-3 and TRBJ1-1; D perhaps matches TRBD1 (6 bases). This CDR3 region has 16 residues. Per the germline V gene, CDR1 is MNHEY and CDR2 is SVGEGT. The V and J ends lost 1 base and 0 bases respectively, with 12 bases between them. CDR3 sequence (DNA): TGTGCCAGCAGTTACTTTGCAGGGGAGGTGAACACTGAAGCTTTCTTT. It is translated as CASSYFAGEVNTEAFF.

This clonotype was counted only a few times. V and J are TRBV4-2 and TRBJ1-5; D is unresolved. The CDR3 totals 14 residues. In germline, CDR1 is LGHNA, CDR2 YNFKEQ. Trimming cost V 4 bases and J 1 base, with 8 bases left between them. CDR3 DNA sequence: TGTGCCAGCAGCCGAGCAGTCAGCAATCAGCCCCAGCATTTT. Translation: CASSRAVSNQPQHF.

This clonotype came up a few times. The V and J genes are TRBV20-1 and TRBJ1-5; D is possibly TRBD1 (5 bases). V was cut by 7 bases and J by 1 base, with 11 bases left in between. The CDR3 spans 13 residues. Germline CDR1 is DFQATT and CDR2 is SNEGSKA (reference sequence). CDR3 protein: CSVGGMSNQPQHF. In DNA, the CDR3 is TGCAGTGTGGGGGGGATGAGCAATCAGCCCCAGCATTTT.

In its sample, this clonotype was seen many times. J is TRBJ2-2 and V is TRBV10-1, with D possibly called TRBD1 or TRBD2 (6 bases each). Trimming removed 4 bases at V and 4 bases at J, with 10 bases between. This CDR3 comprises 14 residues. The germline V gene has CDR1 WNHNN and CDR2 SYGVQD (reference sequence). DNA of the CDR3: TGCGCCAGCAGTGCGGGGGCGGGCACCGGGGAGCTGTTTTTT. This sequence encodes CASSAGAGTGELFF.

This clonotype was picked up many times. The chain couples TRBV28 to TRBJ2-5; 14 bases line up with TRBD2. Trimming removed 4 bases from V and 5 bases from J; junction bases left unmatched: 12. CDR3 length: 18 residues. Germline V gives CDR1 MDHEN, CDR2 SYDVKM. The CDR3 DNA is TGTGCCAGCAGTTCACCCCGACTAGCGGGGGGGCTGGGGGAGACCCAGTACTTC. It is translated as CASSSPRLAGGLGETQYF.

This clonotype has a count of ten or more. The chain is built from TRBV30 and TRBJ1-1; possible D gene TRBD1, 5 bases. V was cut by 5 bases and J by 0 bases, with 7 bases left in between. This CDR3 comprises 12 residues. Germline-derived CDR1 and CDR2 are GTSNPN and SVGIG (reference sequence). The DNA for the CDR3 is TGTGCCTGGGGGACGGTGAACACTGAAGCTTTCTTT. Translation: CAWGTVNTEAFF.

In this sample, this clonotype turned up many times. The chain links TRBV6-1 to TRBJ1-1; D is undetermined. This CDR3 has 13 amino acids. Germline V CDR1 and CDR2: MNHNS, SASEGT. Trimming cost V 9 bases and J 2 bases, with 13 bases left between them. CDR3 protein: CASLKGPNTEAFF. In nucleotides, the CDR3 is TGTGCCAGTCTTAAGGGCCCCAACACTGAAGCTTTCTTT.

This clonotype was picked up many times. V gene TRBV7-8 combines with J gene TRBJ2-7; possibly TRBD2 for D (5 bases). Per germline, CDR1 SGHVS and CDR2 FQNEAQ. The length of the CDR3 is 13 residues. Trimming left V 0 bases short and J 9 bases short, with 12 bases between. The CDR3 nucleotides are TGTGCCAGCAGCTTAGCGGGTAGCCGGGGGCAGTACTTC. Translation gives CASSLAGSRGQYF.

The sample holds many counts of this clonotype. V and J are TRBV6-4 and TRBJ2-7; TRBD2 agrees at 9 bases. Trimming removed 5 bases from V and 3 bases from J; junction bases left unmatched: 14. The CDR3 has 17 amino acids. Looked up from germline, CDR1 is MRHNA and CDR2 is SNTAGT. CDR3 coding DNA: TGTGCCAGCAGTCGACAAGTTGCGACTAGCGGAAACTACGAGCAGTACTTC. It yields the protein CASSRQVATSGNYEQYF.

This clonotype was counted many times. This chain joins TRBV29-1 and TRBJ2-7; no firm D call. This CDR3 contains 13 residues. The germline CDR1 and CDR2 sequences are SQVTM and ANQGSEA. V was clipped by 0 bases and J by 4 bases, with 10 bases between them. CDR3 in DNA: TGCAGCGTTGAAGATAAAACGGGTTACGAGCAGTACTTC. It specifies CSVEDKTGYEQYF.

This clonotype was recorded at least ten times. The V call is TRBV6-1, the J call TRBJ1-2; the match to TRBD1 covers 8 bases. The CDR3 sequence is 15 residues long. CDR1 and CDR2 from the germline V gene are MNHNS and SASEGT. The junction had 5 bases not matched to a gene; V was cut back by 3 bases and J by 2 bases. The CDR3 spells CASSEARQGNYGYTF. Written as DNA, the CDR3 is TGTGCCAGCAGTGAGGCTCGACAGGGGAACTATGGCTACACCTTC.

The V and J genes are TRBV28 and TRBJ1-3; no firm D call. Germline V lookup: CDR1 MDHEN, CDR2 SYDVKM. Deletions cut 5 bases from V and 4 bases from J, with 24 bases between. This CDR3 has 18 amino acids. CDR3: CASSTPRPAKGTGNTIYF. CDR3 coding DNA: TGTGCCAGCAGTACCCCACGCCCCGCAAAGGGAACAGGAAACACCATATATTTT. Drawing the rest from reference TRBV28 and TRBJ1-3, the complete variable domain is DVKVTQSSRYLVKRTGEKVFLECVQDMDHENMFWYRQDPGLGLRLIYFSYDVKMKEKGDIPEGYSVSREKKERFSLILESASTNQTSMYLCASSTPRPAKGTGNTIYFGEGSWLTVV.

The V and J genes are TRBV11-3 and TRBJ2-2; D gene unclear. The CDR3 consists of 13 residues. Germline loops: CDR1 SGHNT, CDR2 YENEEA. V was shortened by 4 bases and J by 7 bases, with 10 bases between the two germline ends. The CDR3 loop reads CASSSTAVGELFF. CDR3 coding DNA: TGTGCCAGCAGCTCCACAGCCGTCGGGGAGCTGTTTTTT.

There are many counts of this clonotype. The chain carries TRBV6-1 and TRBJ1-1, with a tentative D call TRBD1 (6 bases). Trimming removed 5 bases from V and 5 bases from J, with 15 bases in between. CDR1 MNHNS and CDR2 SASEGT come from the germline V gene. There are 14 residues in the CDR3. The CDR3 nucleotides read TGTGCCAGCAGTCCAGGGGCGGGTGTTACTGAAGCTTTCTTT. This sequence encodes CASSPGAGVTEAFF.

This clonotype was picked up many times. CDR3 coding DNA: TGTGCCAGTAGTTTTCAGGACGGATACGAGCAGTACTTC. This codes for CASSFQDGYEQYF. This chain joins TRBV19 and TRBJ2-7, with no clear D. The germline V and J ends were trimmed by 5 bases and 4 bases, with 12 bases remaining between them. Germline assignment: CDR1 LNHDA and CDR2 SQIVND (reference sequence). This CDR3 comprises 13 residues. The whole variable domain, remainder taken from reference TRBV19 and TRBJ2-7, is DGGITQSPKYLFRKEGQNVTLSCEQNLNHDAMYWYRQDPGQGLRLIYYSQIVNDFQKGDIAEGYSVSREKKESFPLTVTSAQKNPTAFYLCASSFQDGYEQYFGPGTRLTVT.

The chain links TRBV7-2 to TRBJ2-5, with D possibly being TRBD1 (5 bases). With 3 bases removed from V and 5 bases from J, the gap between germline ends came to 10 bases. CDR3 size: 13 residues. Germline lookup yields CDR1 SGHTA and CDR2 FQGNSA. For the CDR3, the DNA is TGTGCCAGCAGCTTCGGACATGGGGAGACCCAGTACTTC. Translated, it gives CASSFGHGETQYF.